The T cell receptor (beta chain) under discussion was sequenced for a study of blood T cells in healthy people across ages. Overall study results and limits: In long-lived donors, naive CD4+ cell counts and diversity exceeded those of aged donors.

The CDR3 length is 17 residues. V was clipped by 2 bases and J by 3 bases, with 17 bases between them. Details on this clonotype: The target antigen is unknown.

Alongside a J-beta primer mix, a sample-barcoded 5' primer served in a second PCR lasting about 7 to 12 cycles. TCRdb fed the 5' RACE reads into MiXCR, producing one record per CDR3 protein. This sample yields 1,100,000 or so distinct CDR3 sequences, of which more than 35% are seen a single time; approximately 17% belongs to the top ten. The specimen was blood. This TCR was recovered from a woman aged 55-70 years in good health. The chain couples TRBV12-3 or TRBV12-4 to TRBJ2-4, with a tentative D call TRBD2 (7 bases). The CDR3 loop reads CASSLPGGTGGKNIQYF. The CDR3 bases are TGTGCCAGCAGTTTACCGGGGGGCACCGGGGGCAAAAACATTCAGTACTTC.